The 26 T cell receptor beta chains presented below share a single source sample, sequenced in a study of T cell repertoires in cytomegalovirus infection. The antigens these receptors bind are not known. Using its own MiXCR run on the reads, TCRdb lists one record per CDR3 protein. The sample records roughly 920,000 distinct CDR3 sequences, 30% to 40% being singletons. The sample in question was cultured CD8+ T cells from PBMCs, obtained from culture after CMV antigen stimulation. The receptor source for this set is a human donor in good health (CMV status not recorded). Some clones in this sample may be carry-over from other donors' samples.

This chain connects TRBV11-2 to TRBJ1-6; 7 bases align to TRBD1. V was clipped by 2 bases and J by 2 bases; unmatched bases: 9. Germline V gene lookup returns CDR1 SGHAT and CDR2 FQNNGV. The CDR3 is 18 amino acids. The CDR3 DNA is TGTGCCAGCAGCTTATGGACAGGAGACCGCCCCTATAATTCACCCCTCCACTTT. This gives the protein CASSLWTGDRPYNSPLHF.

Only a few counts were recorded for this clonotype. The gene calls are TRBV10-3 and TRBJ2-1; possible D gene TRBD2, 6 bases. The CDR3 runs to 14 residues. The germline V and J ends were trimmed by 7 bases and 3 bases, with 13 bases remaining between them. The germline CDR1 and CDR2 sequences are ENHRY and SYGVKD. This chain's CDR3 is CAINPRGLYNEQFF. The CDR3 bases are TGTGCCATCAACCCGCGGGGACTCTACAATGAGCAGTTCTTC.

The chain combines TRBV10-3 with TRBJ1-3; the D is unclear. Germline V gene lookup returns CDR1 ENHRY and CDR2 SYGVKD. V was shortened by 11 bases and J by 0 bases, with 11 bases between the two germline ends. This CDR3 has 13 residues. CDR3 residues: CAVGPRSGNTIYF. The DNA for the CDR3 is TGTGCCGTCGGACCTCGCTCTGGAAACACCATATATTTT.

This clonotype was picked up a small number of times. The chain links TRBV19 to TRBJ2-1; perhaps D is TRBD1 or TRBD2 (6 bases each). There are 13 residues in the CDR3. V gave up 0 bases and J gave up 11 bases, with 11 bases separating them. CDR1 and CDR2 (germline): LNHDA, SQIVND (reference sequence). The CDR3 loop reads CASSIEARGQQFF. CDR3 sequence (DNA): TGTGCCAGTAGTATAGAGGCCCGGGGGCAGCAGTTCTTC.

This clonotype was seen ten or more times. The V call is TRBV7-2, the J call TRBJ1-2; 9 positions agree with TRBD1. V lost 3 bases, J lost 3 bases, and 2 bases stayed unmatched. CDR3 size: 14 residues. The germline V gene encodes CDR1 SGHTA and CDR2 FQGNSA. The CDR3 sequence: CASSFTGGDYGYTF. The CDR3 DNA reads as TGTGCCAGCAGCTTTACAGGGGGCGACTATGGCTACACCTTC. The complete variable domain, with remaining parts taken from reference TRBV7-2 and TRBJ1-2, reads GAGVSQSPSNKVTEKGKDVELRCDPISGHTALYWYRQSLGQGLEFLIYFQGNSAPDKSGLPSDRFSAERTGGSVSTLTIQRTQQEDSAVYLCASSFTGGDYGYTFGSGTRLTVV.

CDR3: CAISGTLNTEAFF. In DNA, the CDR3 is TGTGCCATCAGTGGGACACTCAACACTGAAGCTTTCTTT. This chain joins TRBV10-3 and TRBJ1-1; D is possibly TRBD1 (5 bases). The germline V and J ends were trimmed by 4 bases and 2 bases, with 8 bases remaining between them. CDR3 size: 13 residues. CDR1 is ENHRY, CDR2 SYGVKD, per germline.

This chain joins TRBV9 and TRBJ2-1; weak D call: TRBD2 (6 bases). Germline values: CDR1 SGDLS, CDR2 YYNGEE. Trimming removed 3 bases at V and 0 bases at J, with 13 bases between. There are 16 residues in the CDR3. This CDR3 reads CASSASEGLSYNEQFF. The CDR3, as DNA: TGTGCCAGCAGCGCCTCGGAGGGCCTCTCCTACAATGAGCAGTTCTTC.

This clonotype was recorded a few times. The chain has TRBV6-1 and TRBJ1-3, with D maybe TRBD1 (5 bases). The V and J ends lost 8 bases and 4 bases respectively, with 12 bases between them. This CDR3 region has 13 residues. Germline V CDR1 and CDR2: MNHNS, SASEGT. The CDR3 nucleotides are TGTGCCAGCCAACAGGACTTCGGAAACACCATATATTTT. This translates into CASQQDFGNTIYF.

This clonotype has only a few counts. The chain joins TRBV7-9 to TRBJ2-1; D perhaps matches TRBD2 (5 bases). Germline loops: CDR1 SEHNR, CDR2 FQNEAQ (reference sequence). V was pared by 0 bases and J by 10 bases, with 16 bases between. This CDR3 contains 15 residues. The CDR3 nucleotides read TGTGCCAGCAGCTTAGCGCGCGTACCCAGACTAGAGCAGTTCTTC. Amino acid sequence: CASSLARVPRLEQFF.

This clonotype was found once. The chain is built from TRBV10-2 and TRBJ2-3; D is possibly TRBD2 (7 bases). CDR1 WSHSY and CDR2 SAAADI come from the germline V gene. Trimming pared 2 bases from V and 8 bases from J, leaving 14 bases between. The CDR3 covers 14 residues. The CDR3 loop reads CASSEVGGAATQYF. CDR3 nucleotides: TGCGCCAGCAGTGAGGTTGGGGGGGCTGCTACGCAGTATTTT.

V usage is TRBV28 and J usage is TRBJ1-1; TRBD1 agrees at 7 bases. There are 14 residues in the CDR3. V lost 7 bases and J lost 3; bases outside the gene matches: 8. CDR1 is MDHEN and CDR2 is SYDVKM in the germline V gene. Here the CDR3 DNA reads TGTGCCAGCACTATGGCGAGGGGGCACACTGAAGCTTTCTTT. Its translation is CASTMARGHTEAFF.

This clonotype occurred a few times. The chain recombines TRBV11-2 with TRBJ2-5, with 11 positions matching TRBD2. CDR3 length: 17 residues. Germline loops: CDR1 SGHAT, CDR2 FQNNGV. V trimming: 5 bases; J trimming: 5 bases; junction bases outside the gene matches: 13. The CDR3 nucleotides are TGTGCCAGCAGCAAATCCCCGCTAGCGGGGGGCAGGGAGACCCAGTACTTC. This translates into CASSKSPLAGGRETQYF. Drawing the rest from reference TRBV11-2 and TRBJ2-5, the complete variable domain is EAGVAQSPRYKIIEKRQSVAFWCNPISGHATLYWYQQILGQGPKLLIQFQNNGVVDDSQLPKDRFSAERLKGVDSTLKIQPAKLEDSAVYLCASSKSPLAGGRETQYFGPGTRLLVL.

This clonotype was seen more than once but under ten times. This chain joins TRBV7-6 and TRBJ1-3; 7 nucleotides match TRBD1. The CDR3 is made up of 12 amino acids. The germline V gene has CDR1 SGHVS and CDR2 FNYEAQ. The trim removed 3 bases at V and 8 bases at J, leaving 1 base unmatched. The CDR3 reads CASSFQGDTIYF. The DNA for the CDR3 is TGTGCCAGCAGCTTCCAGGGGGACACCATATATTTT. Full variable domain (missing parts from reference TRBV7-6 and TRBJ1-3): GAGVSQSPRYKVTKRGQDVALRCDPISGHVSLYWYRQALGQGPEFLTYFNYEAQQDKSGLPNDRFSAERPEGSISTLTIQRTEQRDSAMYRCASSFQGDTIYFGEGSWLTVV.

In this sample, this clonotype turned up once. An end of the junction differs from the germline gene, which may be a read error. This chain connects TRBV5-4 to TRBJ1-2; D gene uncertain. Germline V gene sequence: CDR1 SGHNT, CDR2 YYREEE (reference sequence). This CDR3 contains 18 residues. In DNA form, the CDR3 reads TGTGTCAGCGGGGAGCCGTCGAAAAGAGGAAGGGCGGGTTATGGCTACACCTTC. Its translation is CVSGEPSKRGRAGYGYTF.

In DNA, the CDR3 is TGTGCCAGCAGTTTACAGGACTTGGAGGAGCAGTACTTC. Its protein is CASSLQDLEEQYF. V and J are TRBV28 and TRBJ2-7, with D possibly being TRBD2 (5 bases). The CDR3 sequence is 13 residues long. The V and J ends lost 2 bases and 7 bases respectively, with 12 bases between them. The germline V gene encodes CDR1 MDHEN and CDR2 SYDVKM.

This clonotype has ten or more counts. V usage is TRBV7-2 and J usage is TRBJ1-2, with D perhaps TRBD1 (5 bases). With 4 bases removed from V and 1 base from J, the gap between germline ends came to 13 bases. Germline loops: CDR1 SGHTA, CDR2 FQGNSA. The CDR3 is 15 residues long. CDR3 DNA sequence: TGTGCCAGCAGCTCACCAGGGACGAATAACTATGGCTACACCTTC. It translates to CASSSPGTNNYGYTF.

This clonotype was observed a handful of times. The chain uses TRBV27 and TRBJ2-1; 7 bases fit TRBD2. CDR1 is MNHEY and CDR2 is SMNVEV in the germline V gene (reference sequence). V was clipped by 2 bases and J by 4 bases; unmatched bases: 5. The CDR3 length is 15 residues. This CDR3 is CASSLGDGGYNEQFF. The CDR3 DNA sequence: TGTGCCAGCAGTTTAGGGGACGGGGGGTACAATGAGCAGTTCTTC.

The chain links TRBV6-1 to TRBJ2-7; perhaps TRBD1 as D (5 bases). This CDR3 has 13 amino acids. Germline CDR1 MNHNS, CDR2 SASEGT. V lost 3 bases and J lost 2, with 8 bases in between. This CDR3 is CASSEGRAYEQYV. The CDR3 region has the DNA TGTGCCAGCAGTGAGGGCAGGGCCTACGAGCAGTACGTC.

The V and J genes are TRBV20-1 and TRBJ2-2; D may be TRBD1 (5 bases). CDR3 length equals 17 residues. The V and J ends lost 0 bases and 1 base respectively, with 15 bases between them. The germline V gene encodes CDR1 DFQATT and CDR2 SNEGSKA (reference sequence). CDR3 amino acids: CSAREPPQDWNTGELFF. The CDR3 DNA reads TGCAGTGCTAGAGAGCCCCCACAGGATTGGAACACCGGGGAGCTGTTTTTT.

The V call is TRBV29-1, the J call TRBJ2-1, with TRBD2 matching over 7 bases. CDR3 length equals 14 residues. The J segment lost 3 bases and the V segment lost 4 bases, leaving 6 bases of the junction unmatched. Germline V lookup: CDR1 SQVTM, CDR2 ANQGSEA. CDR3: CSVVGGGFYNEQFF. Here the CDR3 DNA reads TGCAGCGTTGTGGGGGGGGGGTTCTACAATGAGCAGTTCTTC.

In this sample, this clonotype turned up a few times. J is TRBJ1-1 and V is TRBV4-1; D might be TRBD1 (5 bases). Germline CDR1 reads MGHRA; CDR2 reads YSYEKL. V dropped 0 bases and J dropped 5 bases, with 13 bases sitting between them. CDR3 length equals 15 residues. CDR3 coding DNA: TGCGCCAGCAGCCAAGAGCCGGGGGGTGGGACTGAAGCTTTCTTT. Protein sequence: CASSQEPGGGTEAFF.

In its sample, this clonotype was seen a few times. A much more abundant neighbour one base away suggests this may be a read error. The chain joins TRBV2 to TRBJ1-2; tentative D call: TRBD1 (6 bases). The CDR3 loop spans 12 amino acids. V was cut by 6 bases and J by 6 bases, with 11 bases left in between. Germline assignment: CDR1 SNHLY and CDR2 FYNNEI. The CDR3 sequence is CASSPGGNGYTF. The CDR3 region has the DNA TGTGCCAGCAGCCCCGGGGGCAATGGCTACACCTTC.

The genes are TRBV2 and TRBJ1-2, with D tentatively TRBD1 (5 bases). The CDR3 spans 15 residues. Trimming removed 4 bases from V and 1 base from J, with 13 bases in between. CDR1 is SNHLY and CDR2 is FYNNEI in the germline V gene. DNA of the CDR3: TGTGCCAGCAGTGGCCCCTTACAGGTTAACTATGGCTACACCTTC. Translating it yields CASSGPLQVNYGYTF.

V gene TRBV6-5 combines with J gene TRBJ1-2; TRBD1 matches 8 bases. The length of the CDR3 is 13 residues. J gave up 8 bases and V 4 bases, and 6 bases lay outside the gene matches. Germline V lookup: CDR1 MNHEY, CDR2 SVGAGI. The CDR3 region has the DNA TGTGCCAGCAGTTTTCCAGGGGGCTGGGGCTACACCTTC. Protein: CASSFPGGWGYTF.

The CDR3 sequence: CASSIMGQGGNEQFF. The CDR3 bases are TGTGCCAGTAGTATAATGGGACAGGGTGGCAATGAGCAGTTCTTC. This sequence joins TRBV19 and TRBJ2-1, with 9 bases lining up with TRBD1. The V gene end was trimmed by 2 bases and the J gene end by 6 bases; junction bases not matched to a gene: 5. Germline V gene lookup returns CDR1 LNHDA and CDR2 SQIVND (reference sequence). CDR3 length: 15 residues.

The chain links TRBV9 to TRBJ2-1; D may be TRBD1 (5 bases). V was cut by 3 bases and J by 3 bases, with 10 bases left in between. This CDR3 spans 14 amino acids. Germline lookup yields CDR1 SGDLS and CDR2 YYNGEE. In DNA, the CDR3 is TGTGCCAGCAGCGGAAGTAGGGGCTACAATGAGCAGTTCTTC. It encodes CASSGSRGYNEQFF.